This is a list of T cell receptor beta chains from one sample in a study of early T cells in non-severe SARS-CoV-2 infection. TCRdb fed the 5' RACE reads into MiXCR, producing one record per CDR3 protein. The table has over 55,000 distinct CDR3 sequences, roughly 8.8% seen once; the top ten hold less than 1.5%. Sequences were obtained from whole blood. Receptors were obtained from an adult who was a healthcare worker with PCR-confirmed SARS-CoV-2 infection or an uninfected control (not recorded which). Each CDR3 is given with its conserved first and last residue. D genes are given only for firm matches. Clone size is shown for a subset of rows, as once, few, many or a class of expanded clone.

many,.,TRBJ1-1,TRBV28,TGTGCCAGCAGGACTCAGGGGAACACTGAAGCTTTCTTT,CASRTQGNTEAFF
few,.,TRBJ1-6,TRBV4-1,TGCGCCAGCAGCCAAGCTCACCAGGGAGGTTCACCCCTCCACTTT,CASSQAHQGGSPLHF
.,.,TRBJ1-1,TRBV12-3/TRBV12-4,TGTGCCAGCAGTTTCCCAGGGGCGACTGAAGCTTTCTTT,CASSFPGATEAFF
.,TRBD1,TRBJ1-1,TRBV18,TGTGCCAGCTCACCACTCTGGAGCACAGGGGGCACGGGCACTGAAGCTTTCTTT,CASSPLWSTGGTGTEAFF
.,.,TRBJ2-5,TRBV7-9,TGTGCCAGCAGCTCCCCCCCGGGGGAGACCCAGTACTTC,CASSSPPGETQYF
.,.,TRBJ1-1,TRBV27,TGTGCCAGCAGTTTATCTTTGGGGTTGCACACTGAAGCTTTCTTT,CASSLSLGLHTEAFF
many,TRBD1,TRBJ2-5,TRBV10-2,TGCGCCAGCAATGGACAGGGATTAACGTACCAAGAGACCCAGTACTTC,CASNGQGLTYQETQYF
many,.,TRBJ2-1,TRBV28,TGTGCCAGCAGTTTAAGTCTCAGCTCCTACAATGAGCAGTTCTTC,CASSLSLSSYNEQFF
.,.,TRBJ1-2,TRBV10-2,TGCGCCAGCAATTGGGGGCCGGAAGCTAACTATGGCTACACCTTC,CASNWGPEANYGYTF
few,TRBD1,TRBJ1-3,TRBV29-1,TGCAGCGTGACAGGGTCTGGAAACACCATATATTTT,CSVTGSGNTIYF
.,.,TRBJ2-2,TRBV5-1,.,CASSSTLGEARNTGELFF
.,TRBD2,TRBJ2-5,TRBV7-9,TGTGCCAGCAGCATCGGGGGGGAGGAGACCCAGTACTTC,CASSIGGEETQYF
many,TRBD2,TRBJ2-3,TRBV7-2,TGTGCCAGCAGCCCTAGGAGCGGGGGGATTCTCACAGATACGCAGTATTTT,CASSPRSGGILTDTQYF
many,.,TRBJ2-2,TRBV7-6,TGTGCCAGCAGCTTAATTGGGAGGTCGACCGGGGAGCTGTTTTTT,CASSLIGRSTGELFF
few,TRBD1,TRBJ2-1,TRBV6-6,TGTGCCAGCAGTTACTCAGGGACAGCATACAATGAGCAGTTCTTC,CASSYSGTAYNEQFF
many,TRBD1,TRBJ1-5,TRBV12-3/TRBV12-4,TGTGCCAGCAGTTCCCGGACAGGAGGTCTTCAGCCCCAGCATTTT,CASSSRTGGLQPQHF
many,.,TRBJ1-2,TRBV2,TGTGCCAGCAGTGAAGCGCAACGTAGAGGCTACACCTTC,CASSEAQRRGYTF
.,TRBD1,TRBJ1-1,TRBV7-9,TGTGCCAGCAGCTCAGCACAGGGGCTGAACACTGAAGCTTTCTTT,CASSSAQGLNTEAFF
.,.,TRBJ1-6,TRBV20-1,TGCAGTGCTACTCCCCAAGCACCCGGAGGGAATAATTCACCCCTCCACTTT,CSATPQAPGGNNSPLHF
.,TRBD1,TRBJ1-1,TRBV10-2,TGCGCCAGCAGCCGGACAGGGGAAACTGAAGCTTTCTTT,CASSRTGETEAFF
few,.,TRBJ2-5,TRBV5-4,TGTGCCAGCAGCTTGGGTGGAGCCCAAGAGACCCAGTACTTC,CASSLGGAQETQYF
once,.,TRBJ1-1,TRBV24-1,TGTGCCACCAGGGGGAATGGAAGGAACACTGAAGCTTTCTTT,CATRGNGRNTEAFF
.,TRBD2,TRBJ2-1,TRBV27,TGTGCCAGCAGTTCCCTAGCGGGGGGTTACAATGAGCAGTTCTTC,CASSSLAGGYNEQFF
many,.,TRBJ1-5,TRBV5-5,TGTGCCAGCAGCTTGGCTGTTACCTCCGGTCAGCCCCAGCATTTT,CASSLAVTSGQPQHF
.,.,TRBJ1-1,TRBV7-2,TGTGCCAGCAGCTTTTGGGGAGGTGGCACTGAAGCTTTCTTT,CASSFWGGGTEAFF
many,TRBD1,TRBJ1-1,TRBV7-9,TGTGCCAGCAGCTGGGGACAGGGTGTCCCTGAAGCTTTCTTT,CASSWGQGVPEAFF
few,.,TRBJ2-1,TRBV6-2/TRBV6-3,TGTGCCAGCTCCACCCAGGCGGGGGCTGGGAAAAAGTTCTTC,CASSTQAGAGKKFF
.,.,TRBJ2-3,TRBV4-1,TGCGCCAGCAGCCAAGATCAGGACGAAACAGATACGCAGTATTTT,CASSQDQDETDTQYF
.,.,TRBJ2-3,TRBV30,TGTGCCTGGTCCGGACTTGGGCGAACAGATACGCAGTATTTT,CAWSGLGRTDTQYF
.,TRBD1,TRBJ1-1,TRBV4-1,TGCGCCAGCAGCCAAGGTCGGACAGGGAACACTGAAGCTTTCTTT,CASSQGRTGNTEAFF
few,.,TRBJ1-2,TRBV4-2,TGTGCCAGCAGCCAAGTCACGGAATATGGCTACACCTTC,CASSQVTEYGYTF
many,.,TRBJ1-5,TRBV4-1,TGCGCCAGCAGCCAGACGGACGGAAGCAATCAGCCCCAGCATTTT,CASSQTDGSNQPQHF
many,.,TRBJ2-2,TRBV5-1,TGCGCCAGCAGCTTAACACAGGGTATCGGGGAGCTGTTTTTT,CASSLTQGIGELFF
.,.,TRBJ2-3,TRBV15,TGTGCCACCGCGTCACAGGGCACAGATACGCAGTATTTT,CATASQGTDTQYF
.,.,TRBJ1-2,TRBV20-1,TGCAGTGCTAGGTACCTTGACGGCTATGGCTACACCTTC,CSARYLDGYGYTF
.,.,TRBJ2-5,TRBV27,.,CASSSSGTSQYF
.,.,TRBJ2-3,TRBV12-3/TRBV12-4,TGTGCCAGCACCCGTCGGGGGGCCCCCACAGATACGCAGTATTTT,CASTRRGAPTDTQYF
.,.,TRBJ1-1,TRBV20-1,TGCAGTGGCTCGAGAGTGGACACCCTGAACACTGAAGCTTTCTTT,CSGSRVDTLNTEAFF
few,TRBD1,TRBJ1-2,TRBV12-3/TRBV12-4,TGTGCCAGCAGCCCGGGTACCGACAGGGGTGGCTACACCTTC,CASSPGTDRGGYTF
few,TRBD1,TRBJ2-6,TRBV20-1,TGCAGTGCCCACCCCCCTCCGGGACAGGCAAACTCTGGGGCCAACGTCCTGACTTTC,CSAHPPPGQANSGANVLTF
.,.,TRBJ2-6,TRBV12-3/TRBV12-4,TGTGCCAGCAGTCGACAATCTGGGGCCAACGTCCTGACTTTC,CASSRQSGANVLTF
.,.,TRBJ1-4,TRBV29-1,TGCAGCGTATCTCGAGGCCTCGGTTCATCTAATGAAAAACTGTTTTTT,CSVSRGLGSSNEKLFF
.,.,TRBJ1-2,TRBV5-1,TGCGCCAGCAGCTTGGCCCTTACCAACTATGGCTACACCTTC,CASSLALTNYGYTF
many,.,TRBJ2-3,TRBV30,TGTGCCTGGAGTATGTCCACAGATACGCAGTATTTT,CAWSMSTDTQYF
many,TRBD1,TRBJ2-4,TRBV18,TGTGCCAGCTCCCCCCAGGGGGCAAACATTCAGTACTTC,CASSPQGANIQYF
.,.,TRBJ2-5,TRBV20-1,TGCAGTGCTAGAGATCTGCGGGGTACGGCAGAGACCCAGTACTTC,CSARDLRGTAETQYF
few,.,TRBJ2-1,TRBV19,TGTGCCAGCGGTTGGGGCGGCCACACTTGGCAGTTCTTC,CASGWGGHTWQFF
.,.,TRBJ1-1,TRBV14,TGTGCCAGCAGCCGATACAAGCTAATAGGGGGAAAGAACACTGAAGCTTTCTTT,CASSRYKLIGGKNTEAFF
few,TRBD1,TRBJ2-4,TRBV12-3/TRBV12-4,TGTGCCAGCAGTTTAGCGTCTAGGACGGGACAGGGAGCTAAAAACATTCAGTACTTC,CASSLASRTGQGAKNIQYF
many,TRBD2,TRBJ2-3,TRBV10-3,TGTGCCATCAGCTCCCTGGGAGCGGGGGTACCAGATACGCAGTATTTT,CAISSLGAGVPDTQYF
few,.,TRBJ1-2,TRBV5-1,TGCGCCAGCGGCCCGCCGGACAAGCGCGGCTACACCTTC,CASGPPDKRGYTF
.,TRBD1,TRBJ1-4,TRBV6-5,TGTGCCAGCAGTTTCTCAGGGGGATTGGGTGAAAAACTGTTTTTT,CASSFSGGLGEKLFF
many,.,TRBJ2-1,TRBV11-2,TGTGCCAGCAGCTTATTCACAGGCGGGGCCTCCTACAATGAGCAGTTCTTC,CASSLFTGGASYNEQFF
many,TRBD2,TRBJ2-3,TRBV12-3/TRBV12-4,TGTGCCAGCAGTTCGCCGACTAGCGGATCCGATACGCAGTATTTT,CASSSPTSGSDTQYF
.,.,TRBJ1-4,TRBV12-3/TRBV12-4,TGTGCCAGCAGTTCCCAGAGGGGCACTGAAAATCTGTTTTTT,CASSSQRGTENLFF
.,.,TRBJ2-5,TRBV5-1,TGCGCCAGCAGCTTGGAAGGGAACATAAGGGAGACCCAGTACTTC,CASSLEGNIRETQYF
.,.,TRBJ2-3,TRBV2,TGTGCCAGCGCATATCTTAATACAGATACGCAGTATTTT,CASAYLNTDTQYF
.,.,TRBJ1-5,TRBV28,TGTGCCAGTAGACTTTTTTCCACCCGTGGGGCAAGACAGCCCCAGCATTTT,CASRLFSTRGARQPQHF
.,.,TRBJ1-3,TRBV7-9,TGTGCCAGCAGCTTACTCCCCGTTGATGGAAACACCATATATTTT,CASSLLPVDGNTIYF